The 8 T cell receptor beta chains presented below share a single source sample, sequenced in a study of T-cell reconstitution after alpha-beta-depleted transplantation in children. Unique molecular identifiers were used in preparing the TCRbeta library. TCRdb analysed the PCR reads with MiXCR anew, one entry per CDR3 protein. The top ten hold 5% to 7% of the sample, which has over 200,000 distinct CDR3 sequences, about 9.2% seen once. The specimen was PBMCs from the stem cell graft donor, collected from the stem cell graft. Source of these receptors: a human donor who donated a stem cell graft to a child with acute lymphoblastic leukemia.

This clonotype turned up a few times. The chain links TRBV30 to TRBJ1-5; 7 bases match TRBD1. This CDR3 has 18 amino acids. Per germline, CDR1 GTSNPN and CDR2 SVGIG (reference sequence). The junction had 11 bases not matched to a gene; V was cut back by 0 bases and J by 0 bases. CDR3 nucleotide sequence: TGTGCCTGGAGTGTAAGAGTGGGGACAGAGTATAGCAATCAGCCCCAGCATTTT. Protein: CAWSVRVGTEYSNQPQHF.

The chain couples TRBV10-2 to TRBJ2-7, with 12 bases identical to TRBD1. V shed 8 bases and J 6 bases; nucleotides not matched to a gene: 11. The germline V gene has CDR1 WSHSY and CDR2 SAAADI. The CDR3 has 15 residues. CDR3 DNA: TGCGCCAGCGCGGCTCCGGGACAGGGGGCTCTCGAGCAGTACTTC. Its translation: CASAAPGQGALEQYF.

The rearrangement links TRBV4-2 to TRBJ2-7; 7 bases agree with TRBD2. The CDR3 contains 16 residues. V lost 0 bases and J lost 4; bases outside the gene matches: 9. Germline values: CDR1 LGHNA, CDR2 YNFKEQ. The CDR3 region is CASSQEGGKERYEQYF. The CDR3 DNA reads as TGTGCCAGCAGCCAAGAGGGGGGGAAGGAGCGATACGAGCAGTACTTC.

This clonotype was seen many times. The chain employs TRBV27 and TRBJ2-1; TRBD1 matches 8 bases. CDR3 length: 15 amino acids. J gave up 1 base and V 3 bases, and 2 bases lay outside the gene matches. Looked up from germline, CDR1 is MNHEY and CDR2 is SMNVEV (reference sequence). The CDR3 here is CASSFQGASYNEQFF. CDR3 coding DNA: TGTGCCAGCAGTTTCCAGGGGGCATCCTACAATGAGCAGTTCTTC.

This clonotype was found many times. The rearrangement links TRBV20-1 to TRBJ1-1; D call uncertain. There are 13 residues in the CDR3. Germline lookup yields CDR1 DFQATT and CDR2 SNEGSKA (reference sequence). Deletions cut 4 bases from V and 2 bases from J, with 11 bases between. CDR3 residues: CSATVQVNTEAFF. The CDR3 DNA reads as TGCAGTGCTACGGTCCAGGTAAACACTGAAGCTTTCTTT.

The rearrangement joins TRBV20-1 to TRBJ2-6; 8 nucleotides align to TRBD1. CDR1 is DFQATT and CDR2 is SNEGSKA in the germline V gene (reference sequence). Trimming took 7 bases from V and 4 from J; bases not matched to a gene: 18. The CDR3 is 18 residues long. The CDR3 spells CSGPPRQGTLSGANVLTF. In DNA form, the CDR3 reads TGCAGTGGACCCCCGAGACAGGGGACCTTATCGGGGGCCAACGTCCTGACTTTC.

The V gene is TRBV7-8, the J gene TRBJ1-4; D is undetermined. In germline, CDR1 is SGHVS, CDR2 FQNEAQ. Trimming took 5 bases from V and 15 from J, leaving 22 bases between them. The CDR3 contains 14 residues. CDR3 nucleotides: TGTGCCAGCAGCCCCAGCGCGTCATATTTAGGTGTGTTTTTT. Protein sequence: CASSPSASYLGVFF.

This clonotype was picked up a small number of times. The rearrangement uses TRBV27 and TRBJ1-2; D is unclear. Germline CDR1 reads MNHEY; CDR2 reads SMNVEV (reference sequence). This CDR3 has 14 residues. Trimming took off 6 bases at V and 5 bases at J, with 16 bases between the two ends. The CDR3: CASRGSQATYGYTF. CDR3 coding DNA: TGTGCCAGCAGGGGATCCCAGGCGACGTATGGCTACACCTTC.